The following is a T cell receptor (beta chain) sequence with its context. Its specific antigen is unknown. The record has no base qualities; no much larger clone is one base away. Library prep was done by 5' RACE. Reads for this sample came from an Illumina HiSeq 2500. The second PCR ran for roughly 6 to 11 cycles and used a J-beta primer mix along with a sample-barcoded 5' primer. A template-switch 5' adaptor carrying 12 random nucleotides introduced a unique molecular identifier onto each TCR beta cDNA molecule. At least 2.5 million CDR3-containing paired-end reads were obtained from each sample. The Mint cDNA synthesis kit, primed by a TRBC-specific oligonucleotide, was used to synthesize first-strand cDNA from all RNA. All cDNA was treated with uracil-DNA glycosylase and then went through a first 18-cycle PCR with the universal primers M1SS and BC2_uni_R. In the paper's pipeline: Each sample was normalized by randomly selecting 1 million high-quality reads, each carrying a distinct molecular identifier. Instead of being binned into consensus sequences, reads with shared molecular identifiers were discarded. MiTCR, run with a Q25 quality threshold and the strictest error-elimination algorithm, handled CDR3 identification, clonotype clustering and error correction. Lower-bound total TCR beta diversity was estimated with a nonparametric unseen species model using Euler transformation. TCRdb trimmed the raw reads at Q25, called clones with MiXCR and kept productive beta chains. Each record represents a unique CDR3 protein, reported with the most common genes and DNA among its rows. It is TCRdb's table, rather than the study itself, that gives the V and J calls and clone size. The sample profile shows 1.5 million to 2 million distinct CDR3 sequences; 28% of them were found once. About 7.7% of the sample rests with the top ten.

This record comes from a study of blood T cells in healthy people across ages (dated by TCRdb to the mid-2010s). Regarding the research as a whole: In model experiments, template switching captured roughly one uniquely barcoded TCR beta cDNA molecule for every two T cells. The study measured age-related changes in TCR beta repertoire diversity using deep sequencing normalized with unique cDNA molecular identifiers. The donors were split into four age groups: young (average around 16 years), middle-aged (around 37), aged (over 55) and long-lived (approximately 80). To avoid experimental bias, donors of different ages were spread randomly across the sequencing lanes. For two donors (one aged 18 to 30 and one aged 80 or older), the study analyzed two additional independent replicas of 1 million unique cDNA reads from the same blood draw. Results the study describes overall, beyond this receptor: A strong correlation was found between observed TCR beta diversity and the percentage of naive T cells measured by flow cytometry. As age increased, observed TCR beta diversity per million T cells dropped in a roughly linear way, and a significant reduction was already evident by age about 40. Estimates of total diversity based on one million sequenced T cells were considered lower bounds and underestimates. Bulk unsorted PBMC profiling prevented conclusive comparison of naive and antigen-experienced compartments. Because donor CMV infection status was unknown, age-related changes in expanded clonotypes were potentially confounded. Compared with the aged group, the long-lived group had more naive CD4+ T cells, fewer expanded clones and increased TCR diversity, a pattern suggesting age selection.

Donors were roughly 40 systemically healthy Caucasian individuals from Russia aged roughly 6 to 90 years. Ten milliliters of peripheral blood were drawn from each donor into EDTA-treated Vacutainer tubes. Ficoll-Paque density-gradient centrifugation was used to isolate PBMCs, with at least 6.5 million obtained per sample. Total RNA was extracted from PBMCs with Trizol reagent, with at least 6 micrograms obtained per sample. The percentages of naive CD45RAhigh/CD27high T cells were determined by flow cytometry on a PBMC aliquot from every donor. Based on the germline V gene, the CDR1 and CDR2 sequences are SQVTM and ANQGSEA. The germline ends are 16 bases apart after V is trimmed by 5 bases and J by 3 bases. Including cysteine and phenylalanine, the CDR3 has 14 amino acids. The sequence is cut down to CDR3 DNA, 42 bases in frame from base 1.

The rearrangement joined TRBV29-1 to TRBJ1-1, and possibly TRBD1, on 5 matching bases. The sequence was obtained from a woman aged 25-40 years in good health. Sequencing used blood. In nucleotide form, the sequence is TGCAGCGTTCCGGGGGTACCCTTGGACACTGAAGCTTTCTTT. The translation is CSVPGVPLDTEAFF.